The 24 T cell receptor beta chains reported below all come from one sample, sequenced in a study of blood T cell repertoires in COVID-19. The table came from immunoSEQ multiplex PCR; TCRdb's copy has only in-frame clones and leaves some out. In the table there are 120,000 to 150,000 clones, roughly four fifths of which are singletons. Sequencing was carried out using peripheral blood. The source of these receptors is a woman aged 80 or over in a cohort sampled during active or convalescent COVID-19.

The gene calls are TRBV5-8 and TRBJ1-4; D is unresolved. Germline V gene data show CDR1 as SGHTS and CDR2 as YDEGEE. The length of the CDR3 is 15 residues. V gave up 3 bases and J gave up 7 bases, with 16 bases separating them. CDR3 sequence (DNA): TGTGCCAGCAGCTCGGGTGAAAGAATTGGTGAAAAACTGTTTTTT. Protein product: CASSSGERIGEKLFF.

This clone was picked up one time. The chain links TRBV5-6 to TRBJ2-5; weak D call: TRBD1 (5 bases). V gave up 1 base and J gave up 1 base, with 8 bases separating them. CDR1 and CDR2 (germline): SGHDT, YYEEEE. The CDR3 has 14 residues. CDR3 nucleotide sequence: TGTGCCAGCAGCTTGACAGGACCCCAAGAGACCCAGTACTTC. Its translation: CASSLTGPQETQYF.

The chain couples TRBV14 to TRBJ1-6; 8 bases are a match to TRBD1. CDR3 length: 14 amino acids. The ends lost 6 bases at V and 9 bases at J; junction bases unmatched: 7. Germline V CDR1 and CDR2: SGHDN, FVKESK. In DNA form, the CDR3 reads TGTGCCAGCAGTACAACAGGGGGATCTTCACCCCTCCACTTT. Protein product: CASSTTGGSSPLHF.

V gene TRBV5-4 combines with J gene TRBJ2-3; D gene unclear. The CDR3 covers 13 residues. The germline CDR1 and CDR2 sequences are SGHNT and YYREEE (reference sequence). V shed 1 base and J shed 6 bases, with 9 bases lying between them. As DNA, the CDR3 is TGTGCCAGCAGCTTGATTCCGGAGGATACGCAGTATTTT. Its protein product is CASSLIPEDTQYF.

In its sample, this clone was seen once. The chain is built from TRBV18 and TRBJ1-2, with unresolved D. Germline loops: CDR1 KGHSH, CDR2 LQKENI. Trimming took 3 bases from V and 3 from J, leaving 11 bases between them. This CDR3 is 14 amino acids long. CDR3 in amino acids: CASSPAWQDYGYTF. Written as DNA, the CDR3 is TGTGCCAGCTCACCGGCGTGGCAGGACTATGGCTACACCTTC.

The V and J genes are TRBV28 and TRBJ1-1; maybe TRBD1 (5 bases). V was pared by 7 bases and J by 3 bases, with 24 bases between. The length of the CDR3 is 17 residues. CDR1 is MDHEN, CDR2 SYDVKM, per germline. The CDR3 coding sequence is TGTGCCAGCAACTCCCCAGGCAGGGTTGGAGGGCACACTGAAGCTTTCTTT. Amino acids: CASNSPGRVGGHTEAFF. Combining the CDR3 with reference TRBV28 and TRBJ1-1 gives the whole variable domain DVKVTQSSRYLVKRTGEKVFLECVQDMDHENMFWYRQDPGLGLRLIYFSYDVKMKEKGDIPEGYSVSREKKERFSLILESASTNQTSMYLCASNSPGRVGGHTEAFFGQGTRLTVV.

The chain employs TRBV28 and TRBJ2-1, with 7 bases aligning to TRBD1. V was pared by 5 bases and J by 8 bases, with 6 bases of the junction left unmatched. Germline CDR1 is MDHEN and CDR2 is SYDVKM. CDR3 size: 13 residues. This CDR3 is CASSDRAVDEQFF. The CDR3 DNA follows: TGTGCCAGCAGTGACAGGGCAGTGGATGAGCAGTTCTTC.

The J gene is TRBJ2-5, the V gene TRBV7-9, with 7 bases identical to TRBD1. This CDR3 has 15 amino acids. V trimming: 6 bases; J trimming: 5 bases; junction bases outside the gene matches: 12. Germline-derived CDR1 and CDR2 are SEHNR and FQNEAQ (reference sequence). In DNA, the CDR3 is TGTGCCAGCAGTGAAATTGACAGGGATTCGGAGACCCAGTACTTC. Translating it yields CASSEIDRDSETQYF.

V and J are TRBV2 and TRBJ1-1, with TRBD1 as a possible D gene (6 bases). There are 12 residues in the CDR3. Germline CDR1 is SNHLY and CDR2 is FYNNEI. With 8 bases removed from V and 0 bases from J, the gap between germline ends came to 7 bases. This CDR3 reads CASGQMNTEAFF. The CDR3 DNA follows: TGTGCCAGCGGACAGATGAACACTGAAGCTTTCTTT.

This CDR3 reads CASSLRNGGEDTQYF. The CDR3 region has the DNA TGCGCCAGCAGCCTTCGAAACGGGGGGGAAGATACGCAGTATTTT. The genes are TRBV4-1 and TRBJ2-3; TRBD2 matches at 8 bases. The J segment lost 5 bases and the V segment lost 4 bases, leaving 8 bases of the junction unmatched. Germline CDR1 MGHRA, CDR2 YSYEKL. The length of the CDR3 is 15 residues.

This clone was found once. This rearrangement joins TRBV10-3 to TRBJ2-5, with D possibly matching TRBD2 (6 bases). The V gene's germline CDR1 is ENHRY and CDR2 SYGVKD. The CDR3 length is 18 residues. Trimming took off 6 bases at V and 1 base at J, with 24 bases between the two ends. The CDR3 DNA follows: TGTGCCATCAGCACGCAGGGTTTGGAGGGGTCCATCCAAGAGACCCAGTACTTC. Its protein is CAISTQGLEGSIQETQYF.

The chain carries TRBV5-1 and TRBJ1-5; 9 bases match TRBD1. The ends lost 4 bases at V and 4 bases at J; junction bases unmatched: 6. This CDR3 region has 15 residues. Germline assignment: CDR1 SGHRS and CDR2 YFSETQ. Here the CDR3 DNA reads TGCGCCAGCAGCGCAGGAGGGACAGGGAATCAGCCCCAGCATTTT. Encoded protein: CASSAGGTGNQPQHF.

CDR3 amino acids: CASSREGTPGNYGYTF. The CDR3 DNA reads TGCGCCAGCAGCCGAGAGGGTACGCCGGGAAACTATGGCTACACCTTC. The chain couples TRBV4-1 to TRBJ1-2; D gene ambiguous. Germline V CDR1 and CDR2: MGHRA, YSYEKL. There are 16 residues in the CDR3. The ends were cut back, 4 bases at V and 2 bases at J, with 17 bases in the middle.

The V call is TRBV28, the J call TRBJ2-3; a possible D gene is TRBD2 (7 bases). The CDR3 covers 14 residues. V lost 7 bases to trimming and J lost 2 bases, with 13 bases between them. CDR1 is MDHEN, CDR2 SYDVKM, per germline. The CDR3 nucleotides are TGTGCCAGCATTAGGGGGGGTCACACAGATACGCAGTATTTT. It specifies CASIRGGHTDTQYF.

The chain has TRBV28 and TRBJ2-3; maybe TRBD1 (5 bases). The CDR3 consists of 18 residues. Germline lookup yields CDR1 MDHEN and CDR2 SYDVKM. V gave up 3 bases and J gave up 5 bases, with 24 bases separating them. The CDR3, as DNA: TGTGCCAGCAGTTTCCCCATTGACATAAATCCAGGGAAAGATACGCAGTATTTT. It translates to CASSFPIDINPGKDTQYF.

The V call is TRBV2, the J call TRBJ1-6; TRBD1 is a possible D gene (6 bases). Trimming removed 4 bases at V and 6 bases at J, with 13 bases between. The CDR3 is 15 amino acids. Germline CDR1 and CDR2: SNHLY and FYNNEI. The CDR3 nucleotides are TGTGCCAGCAGTGTGACAGGCTGGCCTAATTCACCCCTCCACTTT. Protein sequence: CASSVTGWPNSPLHF.

The chain uses TRBV5-1 and TRBJ2-1, with D perhaps matching TRBD1 (5 bases). CDR1 SGHRS and CDR2 YFSETQ come from the germline V gene. Trimming stripped 2 bases from V and 2 bases from J, with 11 bases between. The length of the CDR3 is 15 residues. The CDR3 reads CASSFFQGTYNEQFF. The CDR3 DNA follows: TGCGCCAGCAGCTTCTTTCAGGGTACCTACAATGAGCAGTTCTTC.

The rearrangement joins TRBV7-9 to TRBJ2-5; 8 nucleotides agree with TRBD1. The CDR3 contains 16 residues. Germline CDR1 SEHNR, CDR2 FQNEAQ (reference sequence). The trim removed 4 bases at V and 1 base at J, leaving 8 bases unmatched. CDR3 region: CASSWGQELFQETQYF. DNA of the CDR3: TGTGCCAGCAGCTGGGGACAGGAGTTGTTCCAAGAGACCCAGTACTTC.

This rearrangement joins TRBV27 to TRBJ2-5, with D possibly being TRBD2 (6 bases). CDR1 is MNHEY and CDR2 is SMNVEV in the germline V gene (reference sequence). The V end lost 8 bases, the J end lost 1 base, and 11 bases lay between the germline ends. The CDR3 length is 13 residues. The CDR3: CASRDFVQETQYF. Written as DNA, the CDR3 is TGTGCCAGCCGGGACTTCGTCCAAGAGACCCAGTACTTC.

This clone was detected only once. The rearrangement links TRBV9 to TRBJ2-5; 13 positions agree with TRBD2. V was pared by 3 bases and J by 4 bases, with 6 bases of the junction left unmatched. Germline lookup yields CDR1 SGDLS and CDR2 YYNGEE. The CDR3 is 16 amino acids. The CDR3 sequence: CASSALAGGMAETQYF. CDR3 DNA: TGTGCCAGCAGCGCACTAGCGGGGGGGATGGCAGAGACCCAGTACTTC.

The V call is TRBV13, the J call TRBJ2-1; 12 bases line up with TRBD2. The J segment lost 3 bases and the V segment lost 1 base, leaving 7 bases of the junction unmatched. CDR3 length: 18 residues. Germline CDR1 and CDR2: PRHDT and FYEKMQ (reference sequence). As DNA, the CDR3 is TGTGCCAGCAGCTTAGTGGCTAGCGGGGGGGCAATCTACAATGAGCAGTTCTTC. Translation gives CASSLVASGGAIYNEQFF.

The rearrangement joins TRBV2 to TRBJ2-3; D is unclear. The germline V and J ends were trimmed by 4 bases and 2 bases, with 10 bases remaining between them. The CDR3 spans 14 residues. Germline values: CDR1 SNHLY, CDR2 FYNNEI. Here the CDR3 DNA reads TGTGCCAGCAGTGGGGTCAGGTACACAGATACGCAGTATTTT. Its protein is CASSGVRYTDTQYF.

This chain connects TRBV3-1 (or the pseudogene TRBV3-2) to TRBJ2-1; 13 bases are a match to TRBD2. Germline CDR1 reads LGHDT; CDR2 reads YNNKEL (reference sequence). The CDR3 length is 15 residues. The V gene end was trimmed by 4 bases and the J gene end by 9 bases; junction bases not matched to a gene: 6. CDR3 bases: TGTGCCAGCAGCCCAACTAGCGGGGGGGCCGGTGAGCAGTTCTTC. Translation gives CASSPTSGGAGEQFF.

This sequence joins TRBV2 and TRBJ2-3; 9 positions match TRBD2. Germline loops: CDR1 SNHLY, CDR2 FYNNEI. The CDR3 runs to 15 residues. V trimming: 7 bases; J trimming: 0 bases; junction bases outside the gene matches: 5. The CDR3 region has the DNA TGTGCCAGCAAAAGACTAGCGGTTAGCACAGATACGCAGTATTTT. Translating gives CASKRLAVSTDTQYF.